Presented here are 10 T cell receptor beta chains from one specimen sequenced in a study of T cell responses to AZD1222 COVID-19 vaccine. Libraries were prepared by immunoSEQ multiplex PCR; TCRdb keeps only in-frame clonotypes and omits some of them. The sample shows some 120,000 clones, approximately 93% of them seen only once. The sequencing used peripheral blood, collected on day 0 of AZD1222 vaccination. The receptors stem from an adult in good health.

The chain uses TRBV12-2 and TRBJ1-2; TRBD1, the table's D call, lacks a check against the DNA. TRBV12-2 is marked as a pseudogene. The CDR3 is made up of 15 amino acids. The CDR3 DNA reads TGTGCAAGTCCCTCAGACCTCCTCTCAGGCTATGGCTACACCTTC. Encoded protein: CASPSDLLSGYGYTF.

CDR3 coding DNA: TGTGCCAGCAGCCCGGACTTATCCTACGAGCAGTACTTC. It specifies CASSPDLSYEQYF. V gene TRBV5-4 combines with J gene TRBJ2-7; D may be TRBD2 (5 bases). Germline loops: CDR1 SGHNT, CDR2 YYREEE (reference sequence). The CDR3 runs to 13 residues. Trimming took 4 bases from V and 1 from J, leaving 9 bases between them.

The chain couples TRBV2 to TRBJ2-2; no reliable D call. V lost 7 bases and J lost 2, with 8 bases in between. Germline V gene lookup returns CDR1 SNHLY and CDR2 FYNNEI. The CDR3 contains 13 residues. CDR3 in DNA: TGTGCCAGCACGCCAGACAACACCGGGGAGCTGTTTTTT. Translated: CASTPDNTGELFF.

The chain joins TRBV14 to TRBJ1-2; D is possibly TRBD1 (5 bases). The CDR3 contains 14 residues. The ends were cut back, 4 bases at V and 8 bases at J, with 17 bases in the middle. CDR1 SGHDN and CDR2 FVKESK come from the germline V gene. The CDR3 nucleotides are TGTGCCAGCAGCCGAGATGCCAGGGCGGGAGGCTACACCTTC. It yields the protein CASSRDARAGGYTF.

The V and J genes are TRBV7-3 and TRBJ2-1, with D perhaps assigned TRBD1 or TRBD2 (5 bases each). V lost 4 bases and J lost 4, with 17 bases in between. Germline V CDR1 and CDR2: SGHTA, FQGTGA. The CDR3 runs to 16 residues. The CDR3 bases are TGTGCCAGCAGCTCCCGGGGTCTGGCAGGGTACAATGAGCAGTTCTTC. Its translation: CASSSRGLAGYNEQFF. Supplemented by reference TRBV7-3 and TRBJ2-1, the full variable domain reads GAGVSQTPSNKVTEKGKYVELRCDPISGHTALYWYRQSLGQGPEFLIYFQGTGAADDSGLPNDRFFAVRPEGSVSTLKIQRTERGDSAVYLCASSSRGLAGYNEQFFGPGTRLTVL.

This clone was seen just once. This chain links TRBV5-1 with TRBJ2-7, with a tentative D call TRBD2 (5 bases). Germline V gene lookup returns CDR1 SGHRS and CDR2 YFSETQ. V gave up 1 base and J gave up 5 bases, with 13 bases separating them. The CDR3 covers 14 residues. DNA of the CDR3: TGCGCCAGCAGCTTGAGCGACGGGAACGACGAGCAGTACTTC. This translates into CASSLSDGNDEQYF. The complete variable domain, with remaining parts taken from reference TRBV5-1 and TRBJ2-7, reads KAGVTQTPRYLIKTRGQQVTLSCSPISGHRSVSWYQQTPGQGLQFLFEYFSETQRNKGNFPGRFSGRQFSNSRSEMNVSTLELGDSALYLCASSLSDGNDEQYFGPGTRLTVT.

The chain uses TRBV6-6 and TRBJ2-5; D is possibly TRBD1 or TRBD2 (5 bases each). The V gene's germline CDR1 is MNHNY and CDR2 SVGAGI (reference sequence). The CDR3 is 14 amino acids. V was cut by 5 bases and J by 1 base, with 11 bases left in between. The CDR3 region is CASSVPGAQETQYF. DNA of the CDR3: TGTGCCAGCAGTGTTCCCGGGGCCCAAGAGACCCAGTACTTC.

The V call is TRBV19, the J call TRBJ2-5, with a possible D match to TRBD1 (5 bases). Germline CDR1 LNHDA, CDR2 SQIVND (reference sequence). This CDR3 comprises 13 residues. The germline V and J ends were trimmed by 5 bases and 2 bases, with 9 bases remaining between them. The CDR3 DNA reads as TGTGCCAGTAGTCTCAGGGTACAAGAGACCCAGTACTTC. Translation: CASSLRVQETQYF.

This clone has just one count. A read error may account for a junction end that differs from germline. V is TRBV29-1 and J is TRBJ1-2, with D perhaps TRBD1 (6 bases). Germline lookup yields CDR1 SQVTM and CDR2 ANQGSEA. This CDR3 comprises 13 residues. The CDR3 sequence is CTSTGNGIYGYTF. The CDR3 coding sequence is TGTACGAGCACAGGGAACGGAATCTATGGCTACACCTTC.

The count of this clone is one. The chain is built from TRBV19 and TRBJ2-2; no reliable D call. The CDR3 has 14 amino acids. CDR1 and CDR2 from the germline V gene are LNHDA and SQIVND (reference sequence). Trimming shortened V by 3 bases and J by 4 bases, and 9 bases separated the two germline ends. Here the CDR3 reads CASSILRGTGELFF. DNA for the CDR3: TGTGCCAGTAGTATTTTAAGAGGCACCGGGGAGCTGTTTTTT.